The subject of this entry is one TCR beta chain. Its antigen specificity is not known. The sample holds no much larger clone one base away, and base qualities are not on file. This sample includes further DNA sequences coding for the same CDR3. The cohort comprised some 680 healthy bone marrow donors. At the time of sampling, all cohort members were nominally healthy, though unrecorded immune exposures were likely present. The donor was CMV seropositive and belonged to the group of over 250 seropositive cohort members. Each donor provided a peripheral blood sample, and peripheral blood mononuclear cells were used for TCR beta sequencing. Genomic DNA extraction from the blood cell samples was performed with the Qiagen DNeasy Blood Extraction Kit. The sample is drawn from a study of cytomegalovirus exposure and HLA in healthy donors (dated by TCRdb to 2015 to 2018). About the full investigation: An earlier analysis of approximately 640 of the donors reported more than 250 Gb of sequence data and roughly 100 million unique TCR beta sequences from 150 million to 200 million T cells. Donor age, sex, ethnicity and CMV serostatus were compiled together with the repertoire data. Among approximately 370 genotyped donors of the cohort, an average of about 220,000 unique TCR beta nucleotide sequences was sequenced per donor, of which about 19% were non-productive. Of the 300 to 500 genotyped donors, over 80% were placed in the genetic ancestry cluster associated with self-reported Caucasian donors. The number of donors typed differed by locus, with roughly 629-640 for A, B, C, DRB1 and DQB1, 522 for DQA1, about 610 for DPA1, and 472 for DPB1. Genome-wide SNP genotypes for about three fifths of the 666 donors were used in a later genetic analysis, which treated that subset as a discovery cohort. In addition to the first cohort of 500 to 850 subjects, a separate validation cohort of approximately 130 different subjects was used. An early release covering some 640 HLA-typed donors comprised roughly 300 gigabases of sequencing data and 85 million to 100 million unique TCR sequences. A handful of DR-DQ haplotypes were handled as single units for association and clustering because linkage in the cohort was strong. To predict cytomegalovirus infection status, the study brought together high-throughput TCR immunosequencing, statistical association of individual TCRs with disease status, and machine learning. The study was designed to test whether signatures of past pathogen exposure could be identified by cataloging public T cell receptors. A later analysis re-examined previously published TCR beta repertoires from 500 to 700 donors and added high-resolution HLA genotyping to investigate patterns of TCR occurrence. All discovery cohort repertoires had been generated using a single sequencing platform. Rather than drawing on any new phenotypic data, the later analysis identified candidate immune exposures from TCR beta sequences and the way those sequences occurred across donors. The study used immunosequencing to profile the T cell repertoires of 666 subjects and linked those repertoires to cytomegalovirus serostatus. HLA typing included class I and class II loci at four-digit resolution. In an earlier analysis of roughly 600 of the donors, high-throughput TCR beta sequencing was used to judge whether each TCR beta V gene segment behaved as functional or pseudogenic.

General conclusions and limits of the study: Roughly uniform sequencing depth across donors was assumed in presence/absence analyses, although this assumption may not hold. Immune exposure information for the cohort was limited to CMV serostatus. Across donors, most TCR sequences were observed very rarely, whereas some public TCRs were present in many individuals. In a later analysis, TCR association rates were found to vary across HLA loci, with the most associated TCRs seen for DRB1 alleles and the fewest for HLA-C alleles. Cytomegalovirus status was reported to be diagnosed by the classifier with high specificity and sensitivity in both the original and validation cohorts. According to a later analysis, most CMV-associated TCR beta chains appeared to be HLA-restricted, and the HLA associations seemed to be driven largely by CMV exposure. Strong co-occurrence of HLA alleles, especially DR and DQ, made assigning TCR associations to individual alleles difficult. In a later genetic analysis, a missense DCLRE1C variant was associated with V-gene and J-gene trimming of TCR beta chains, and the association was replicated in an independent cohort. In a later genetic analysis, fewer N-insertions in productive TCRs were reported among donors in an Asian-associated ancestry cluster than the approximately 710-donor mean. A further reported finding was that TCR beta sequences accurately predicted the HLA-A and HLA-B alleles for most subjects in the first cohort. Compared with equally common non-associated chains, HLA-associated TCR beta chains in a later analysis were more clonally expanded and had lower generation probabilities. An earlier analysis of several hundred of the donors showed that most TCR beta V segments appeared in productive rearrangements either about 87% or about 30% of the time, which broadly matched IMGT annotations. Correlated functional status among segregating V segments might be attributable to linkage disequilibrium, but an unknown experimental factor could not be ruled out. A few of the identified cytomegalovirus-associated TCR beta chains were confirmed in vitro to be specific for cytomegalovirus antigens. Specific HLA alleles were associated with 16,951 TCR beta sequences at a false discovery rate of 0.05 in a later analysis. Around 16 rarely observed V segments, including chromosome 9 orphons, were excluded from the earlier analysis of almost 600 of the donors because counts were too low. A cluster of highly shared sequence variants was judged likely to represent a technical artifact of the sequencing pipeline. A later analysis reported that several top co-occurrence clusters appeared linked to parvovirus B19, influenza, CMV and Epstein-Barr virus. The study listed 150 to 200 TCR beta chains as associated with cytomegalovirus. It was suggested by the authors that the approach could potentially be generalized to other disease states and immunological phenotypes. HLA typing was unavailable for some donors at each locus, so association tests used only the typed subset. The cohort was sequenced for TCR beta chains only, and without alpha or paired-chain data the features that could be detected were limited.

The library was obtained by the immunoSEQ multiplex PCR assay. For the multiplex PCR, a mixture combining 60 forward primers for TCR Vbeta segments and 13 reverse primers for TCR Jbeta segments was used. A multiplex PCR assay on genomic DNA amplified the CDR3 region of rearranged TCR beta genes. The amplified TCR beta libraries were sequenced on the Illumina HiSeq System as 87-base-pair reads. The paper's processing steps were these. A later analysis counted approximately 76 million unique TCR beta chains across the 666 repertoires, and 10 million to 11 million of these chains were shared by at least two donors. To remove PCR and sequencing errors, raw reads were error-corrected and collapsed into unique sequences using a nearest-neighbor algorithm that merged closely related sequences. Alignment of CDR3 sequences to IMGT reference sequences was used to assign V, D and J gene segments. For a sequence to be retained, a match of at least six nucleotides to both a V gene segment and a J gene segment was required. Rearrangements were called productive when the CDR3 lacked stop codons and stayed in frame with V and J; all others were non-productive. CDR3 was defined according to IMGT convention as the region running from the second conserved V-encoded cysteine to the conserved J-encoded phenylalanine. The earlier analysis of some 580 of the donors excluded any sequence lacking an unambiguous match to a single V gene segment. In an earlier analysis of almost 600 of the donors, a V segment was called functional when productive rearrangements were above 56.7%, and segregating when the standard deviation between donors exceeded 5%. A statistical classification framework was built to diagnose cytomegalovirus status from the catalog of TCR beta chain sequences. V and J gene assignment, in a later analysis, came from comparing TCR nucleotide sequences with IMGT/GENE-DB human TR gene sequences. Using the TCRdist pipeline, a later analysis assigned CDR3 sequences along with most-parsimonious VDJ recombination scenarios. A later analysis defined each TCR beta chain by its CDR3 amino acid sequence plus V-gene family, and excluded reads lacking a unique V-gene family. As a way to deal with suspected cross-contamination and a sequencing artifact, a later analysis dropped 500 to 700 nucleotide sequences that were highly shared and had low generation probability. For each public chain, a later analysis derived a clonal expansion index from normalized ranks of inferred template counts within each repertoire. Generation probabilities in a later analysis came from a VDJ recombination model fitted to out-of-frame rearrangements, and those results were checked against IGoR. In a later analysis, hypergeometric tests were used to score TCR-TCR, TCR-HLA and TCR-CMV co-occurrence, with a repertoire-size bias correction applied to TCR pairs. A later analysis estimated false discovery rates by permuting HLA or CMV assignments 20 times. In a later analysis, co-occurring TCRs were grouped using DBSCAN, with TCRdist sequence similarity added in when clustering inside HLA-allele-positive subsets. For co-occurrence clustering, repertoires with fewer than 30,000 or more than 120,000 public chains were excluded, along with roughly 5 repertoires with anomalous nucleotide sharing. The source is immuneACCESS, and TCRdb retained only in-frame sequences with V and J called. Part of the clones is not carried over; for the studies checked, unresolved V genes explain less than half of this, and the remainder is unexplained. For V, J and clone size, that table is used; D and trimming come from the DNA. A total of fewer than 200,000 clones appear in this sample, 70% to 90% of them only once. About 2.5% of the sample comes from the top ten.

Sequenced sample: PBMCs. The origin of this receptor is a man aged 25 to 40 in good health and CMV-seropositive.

The DNA sequence is as follows: TGTGCCAGCAGCTCTAGCGGGATGGAGACCCAGTACTTC. Its protein reads: CASSSSGMETQYF. Rearrangement joined TRBV6-7 to TRBJ2-5; 9 middle bases align to TRBD2. Being an ORF, TRBV6-7 has a function that is uncertain. Including the terminal cysteine and phenylalanine, the CDR3 comprises 13 residues. Only CDR3 DNA is held: 39 bases, read in frame from base 1. After removal of 6 bases from V and 5 bases from J, the junction retains 4 bases not matched to a gene.